A selection of T cell receptor beta chains follows, all from one sample in a study of graft-versus-host responses after intestinal transplantation. Antigens of these TCRs are unknown. Libraries were prepared by immunoSEQ multiplex PCR; TCRdb keeps only in-frame clonotypes and omits some of them. Of roughly 120,000 clones listed, approximately 92% are singletons. The material sequenced was unstimulated CD4+ T cells sorted from spleen or lymph node cells, taken before transplant. The receptors come from a human donor who was the organ donor for an intestinal transplant. Both conserved end residues are part of each CDR3. The D gene is left open where the match is weak. The size of a clone is reported for some rows only, either as once, few or many, or as a class for expanded clones.

V gene: TRBV10-3
J gene: TRBJ2-7
clone size: .
D gene: .
CDR3 protein: CAIKVGQSSYEQYF
CDR3 DNA: TGTGCCATCAAGGTGGGACAATCCTCCTACGAGCAGTACTTC

V gene: TRBV7-9
J gene: TRBJ1-2
clone size: once
D gene: .
CDR3 protein: CASSSPQGYGYTF
CDR3 DNA: TGTGCCAGCAGCTCCCCGCAGGGCTATGGCTACACCTTC

V gene: TRBV6-5
J gene: TRBJ2-3
clone size: .
D gene: .
CDR3 protein: CASSFRGAWTQYF
CDR3 DNA: TGTGCCAGCAGTTTCCGTGGAGCGTGGACGCAGTATTTT

V gene: TRBV5-4
J gene: TRBJ1-2
clone size: .
D gene: TRBD1
CDR3 protein: CASSSRDRELGGGYTF
CDR3 DNA: TGTGCCAGCAGCTCTCGGGACAGGGAGTTAGGTGGTGGCTACACCTTC

V gene: TRBV5-1
J gene: TRBJ1-1
clone size: .
D gene: .
CDR3 protein: CASSLTGWMNTEAFF
CDR3 DNA: TGCGCCAGCAGCTTGACAGGATGGATGAACACTGAAGCTTTCTTT

V gene: TRBV4-2
J gene: TRBJ2-5
clone size: .
D gene: .
CDR3 protein: CASSQEAIQETQYF
CDR3 DNA: TGTGCCAGCAGCCAAGAGGCTATTCAAGAGACCCAGTACTTC

V gene: TRBV30
J gene: TRBJ1-5
clone size: .
D gene: .
CDR3 protein: CAWSTGNQPQHF
CDR3 DNA: TGTGCCTGGAGTACAGGCAATCAGCCCCAGCATTTT

V gene: TRBV5-1
J gene: TRBJ1-4
clone size: .
D gene: .
CDR3 protein: CASSFQGLSEKLFF
CDR3 DNA: TGCGCCAGCAGCTTTCAGGGTCTGAGTGAAAAACTGTTTTTT

V gene: TRBV5-1
J gene: TRBJ2-3
clone size: .
D gene: .
CDR3 protein: CASSSEPGPPDTQYF
CDR3 DNA: TGCGCCAGCAGCTCGGAACCGGGACCCCCCGATACGCAGTATTTT

V gene: TRBV29-1
J gene: TRBJ2-3
clone size: .
D gene: TRBD2
CDR3 protein: CSVAGGLAGSTDTQYF
CDR3 DNA: TGCAGCGTTGCGGGGGGACTAGCGGGAAGCACAGATACGCAGTATTTT

V gene: TRBV19
J gene: TRBJ2-7
clone size: .
D gene: .
CDR3 protein: CASSRGRNSYEQYF
CDR3 DNA: TGTGCCAGTAGTAGAGGACGGAACTCCTACGAGCAGTACTTC

V gene: TRBV5-6
J gene: TRBJ2-7
clone size: .
D gene: .
CDR3 protein: CASSLRPYEQYF
CDR3 DNA: TGTGCCAGCAGCTTAAGGCCTTACGAGCAGTACTTC

V gene: TRBV30
J gene: TRBJ1-1
clone size: .
D gene: .
CDR3 protein: CAWEQGFNTEAFF
CDR3 DNA: TGTGCCTGGGAACAGGGATTTAACACTGAAGCTTTCTTT

V gene: TRBV2
J gene: TRBJ1-1
clone size: .
D gene: .
CDR3 protein: CASRPRLGGNTEAFF
CDR3 DNA: TGTGCCAGCAGACCTCGTCTAGGGGGGAACACTGAAGCTTTCTTT

V gene: TRBV21-1
J gene: TRBJ2-3
clone size: .
D gene: .
CDR3 protein: CASSKGRSTDTQYF
CDR3 DNA: TGTGCCAGCAGCAAAGGGAGAAGCACAGATACGCAGTATTTT

V gene: TRBV18
J gene: TRBJ1-4
clone size: .
D gene: TRBD1
CDR3 protein: CASSPDLDRAEKLFF
CDR3 DNA: TGTGCCAGCTCACCGGATTTGGACAGGGCGGAAAAACTGTTTTTT

V gene: TRBV27
J gene: TRBJ2-7
clone size: .
D gene: .
CDR3 protein: CASKGEESYEQYF
CDR3 DNA: TGTGCCAGCAAAGGGGAGGAGTCCTACGAGCAGTACTTC

V gene: TRBV7-2
J gene: TRBJ1-2
clone size: .
D gene: .
CDR3 protein: CASSPDRGYGYTF
CDR3 DNA: TGTGCCAGCAGCCCGGATCGAGGCTATGGCTACACCTTC

V gene: TRBV29-1
J gene: TRBJ2-4
clone size: .
D gene: .
CDR3 protein: CSVASGRTGKNIQYF
CDR3 DNA: TGCAGCGTTGCTTCGGGGAGGACGGGCAAAAACATTCAGTACTTC

V gene: TRBV27
J gene: TRBJ2-5
clone size: .
D gene: .
CDR3 protein: CASSRDGTYQETQYF
CDR3 DNA: TGTGCCAGCAGTAGAGACGGGACCTACCAAGAGACCCAGTACTTC

V gene: TRBV7-6
J gene: TRBJ1-2
clone size: .
D gene: TRBD1
CDR3 protein: CASSLGTGDGYTF
CDR3 DNA: TGTGCCAGCAGCTTAGGGACAGGGGATGGCTACACCTTC

V gene: TRBV7-9
J gene: TRBJ1-1
clone size: .
D gene: .
CDR3 protein: CASRGLNTEAFF
CDR3 DNA: TGTGCCAGCAGGGGACTGAACACTGAAGCTTTCTTT

V gene: TRBV28
J gene: TRBJ2-1
clone size: .
D gene: .
CDR3 protein: CASSFQGIYNEQFF
CDR3 DNA: TGTGCCAGCAGTTTTCAGGGTATCTACAATGAGCAGTTCTTC

V gene: TRBV5-1
J gene: TRBJ1-2
clone size: .
D gene: TRBD1
CDR3 protein: CASSLRTGGSSGYTF
CDR3 DNA: TGCGCCAGCAGCCTCCGGACAGGGGGGTCTTCGGGCTACACCTTC

V gene: TRBV4-2
J gene: TRBJ2-1
clone size: .
D gene: TRBD2
CDR3 protein: CASSQEGLAAYNEQFF
CDR3 DNA: TGTGCCAGCAGCCAAGAAGGTCTAGCGGCTTACAATGAGCAGTTCTTC